There are a few counts of the clone carrying this T cell receptor beta chain. Its target is not known. The sequenced template was cDNA made from the entire isolated RNA. Reads from naive, central memory and regulatory T cell samples averaged around 3.7 million. The data were produced by immunoSEQ multiplex PCR, yet TCRdb's version contains in-frame clones alone and is incomplete. The sample includes approximately 600,000 clones, around 12% of them seen just once. The data derive from a study of beta chain features in type 1 diabetes. CDR1 and CDR2 from the germline V gene are ENHRY and SYGVKD. This CDR3 region has 14 residues. V was clipped by 7 bases and J by 0 bases; unmatched bases: 5. Whole-study results and caveats: Patients with Type 1 diabetes showed moderately but significantly shorter TCRB CDR3s in all four CD4+ subsets. For cells with high TCR expression, cDNA sequencing could yield over-representation.

Sequencing was carried out using naive CD4+ T cells from blood. This TCR came from a man aged 25-45 years with type 1 diabetes. The rearrangement joins TRBV10-3 to TRBJ1-2, with 7 bases that match TRBD1. The CDR3 DNA reads TGTGCCATCACCCAAACAGGGGCTAACTATGGCTACACCTTC. Its protein product is CAITQTGANYGYTF.